This T cell receptor (beta chain) was identified in a study of T cells in Graves' hyperthyroidism and ophthalmopathy. The CDR3 length is 12 residues. CDR1 is SGHTA, CDR2 FQGNSA, per germline. This clonotype was seen just once. Its target is unknown. Relative to the germline gene, one junction end is altered; a read error may explain this. Using RNA transcripts as the source, TCR beta CDR3 regions were amplified. HTBI primers drove first-round RT-PCR of the TCR CDR3. MiXCR was run by TCRdb on the multiplex PCR reads, yielding one entry per CDR3 protein. Among approximately 700,000 distinct CDR3 sequences listed, about 45% were seen once. Any patient presenting with uncontrolled infection, other autoimmune disease, pregnancy or lactation was left out. Thyroid ultrasound and orbital computed tomography, with clinical symptoms and serum thyroxine and TRAb, informed diagnoses. General study findings and limits: The model's output predicted ophthalmopathy at a median of about 6.5 months prior to onset. Within blood appeared most thyroid clonotypes that had expanded above 0.001.

The chain joins TRBV7-2 to TRBJ1-2, with D tentatively TRBD1 (5 bases). The receptor was isolated from an adult man with Graves' disease, either hyperthyroidism or ophthalmopathy (not recorded which). Sequenced: peripheral blood or thyroid tissue (not recorded which). This CDR3 reads CASSLGRVGYAF. CDR3 coding DNA: TGTGCCAGCAGCTTAGGCAGGGTCGGCTACGCCTTC. The full variable domain, completed using reference TRBV7-2 and TRBJ1-2, is GAGVSQSPSNKVTEKGKDVELRCDPISGHTALYWYRQSLGQGLEFLIYFQGNSAPDKSGLPSDRFSAERTGGSVSTLTIQRTQQEDSAVYLCASSLGRVGYAFGSGTRLTVV.